The rows below give T cell receptor beta chains drawn from one sample of a study of blood T cells in healthy people across ages. TCRdb itself ran the 5' RACE reads through MiXCR, one entry per CDR3 protein. The sample lists roughly 2 million distinct CDR3 sequences, roughly 52% occurring once. The sample was blood. These receptors were collected from a woman in her thirties or forties in good health. Each CDR3 is given with its conserved first and last residue. Each record gives: J gene, V gene, CDR3 length, clone size, D gene, CDR3 DNA, CDR3 protein. The D gene is left open where the match is weak. Rows give clone size only sometimes, using once, few, many, or a class for an expanded clone.

TRBJ2-1 TRBV4-1 12 - TRBD1 TGCGCCAGCAAGGGGGCCCCGGGACGGCAGTTCTTC CASKGAPGRQFF
TRBJ1-4 TRBV27 15 few TRBD1 TGTGCCAGCAGTTATACGGGACAGCCTAATGAAAAACTGTTTTTT CASSYTGQPNEKLFF
TRBJ2-5 TRBV12-3/TRBV12-4 13 - - TGTGCCAGCAGACCTCCGAACCGGGAGACCCAGTACTTC CASRPPNRETQYF
TRBJ2-1 TRBV20-1 13 few - TGCAGTGTTGGCGGGCCCCTAGGGAATGAGCAGTTCTTC CSVGGPLGNEQFF
TRBJ2-1 TRBV4-2 15 few - TGTGCCAGCAGCCAAGGCGGGCGAACGCACAGTGAGCAGTTCTTC CASSQGGRTHSEQFF
TRBJ2-7 TRBV5-6 16 few - TGTGCCAGCAGCTTGGAACTGGGGATGGGGGCCTACGAGCAGTACTTC CASSLELGMGAYEQYF
TRBJ1-5 TRBV7-9 16 - TRBD1 TGTGCCAGCAGCTTAGATCACAGGGGACTCAATCAGCCCCAGCATTTT CASSLDHRGLNQPQHF
TRBJ1-4 TRBV23-1 16 - - TGCGCCAGCAGTCATACACAGGGACGAACTAATGAAAAACTGTTTTTT CASSHTQGRTNEKLFF
TRBJ2-7 TRBV6-2/TRBV6-3 16 - - TGTGCCAGCAGTTACCCCGGCGGTTCATACTCCTACGAGCAGTACTTC CASSYPGGSYSYEQYF
TRBJ2-7 TRBV20-1 16 few - TGCAGTGCTAGGAGTGGTGAGGGAGGGGGCTGGTACGAGCAGTACTTC CSARSGEGGGWYEQYF
TRBJ2-7 TRBV13 13 - TRBD1 TGTGCCAGCGGACCAGGGGGCAAAAACACTCAGTACTTC CASGPGGKNTQYF
TRBJ2-7 TRBV6-2/TRBV6-3 15 many - TGTGCCAGCAGTTACGCCCTAGAGGGGTCCTACGAGCAGTACTTC CASSYALEGSYEQYF
TRBJ2-5 TRBV12-3/TRBV12-4 14 - TRBD2 TGTGCCAGCAGCCCCCTAGCGGGGTTCGAGACCCAGTACTTC CASSPLAGFETQYF
TRBJ1-2 TRBV21-1 16 - - TGTGCCGGCAGCATTATCACAGGGGTTGGAAACTATGGCTACACCTTC CAGSIITGVGNYGYTF
TRBJ2-3 TRBV19 16 - - TGTGCCAGTAGTATAGAGTCCGGGACAATCACAGATACGCAGTATTTT CASSIESGTITDTQYF
TRBJ2-5 TRBV5-1 13 - - TGCGCCAGCAGCTTGTTTATCCAAGAGACCCAGTACTTC CASSLFIQETQYF
TRBJ2-5 TRBV10-2 13 - - TGCGCCAGCAGCGACCTACCCAGACAAGGGCAGTACTTC CASSDLPRQGQYF
TRBJ2-1 TRBV15 16 - TRBD1 TGTGCCACCAGCAGGCGAGGGACAGGGGGGTTGGATGAGCAGTTCTTC CATSRRGTGGLDEQFF
TRBJ1-2 TRBV28 13 - - TGTGCCAGCAATGGGGGCGCGGTCTATGGCTACACCTTC CASNGGAVYGYTF
TRBJ1-2 TRBV27 16 - - TGTGCCAGCAGTTTCGAACAGCCCTTAAACTCCTATGGCTACACCTTC CASSFEQPLNSYGYTF
TRBJ1-5 TRBV5-5 14 - - TGTGCCAGCAGGGGGGGAGATAGCAATCAGCCCCAGCATTTT CASRGGDSNQPQHF
TRBJ1-2 TRBV6-5 14 few - TGTGCCAGCAGTTACGAGTCAGGGTCGTATGGCTACACCTTC CASSYESGSYGYTF
TRBJ2-3 TRBV25-1 15 few TRBD1 TGTGCCAGCAGTGAAAGTAGGGGGCGGGCAGATACGCAGTATTTT CASSESRGRADTQYF
TRBJ2-1 TRBV29-1 13 - - TGCAGCGCTGGGGGCGAAGGCCCCTACGAGCAGTTCTTC CSAGGEGPYEQFF
TRBJ2-3 TRBV5-5 12 - - TGTGCCAGCAGCTCCAGAATGGATACGCAGTATTTT CASSSRMDTQYF
TRBJ2-3 TRBV12-3/TRBV12-4 15 - TRBD1 TGTGCCAGCAGTCTCGGACAGGACATGACAGATACGCAGTATTTT CASSLGQDMTDTQYF
TRBJ1-4 TRBV5-4 16 - - TGTGCCAGCAGTGGGGGAGTTCCTGCAACTAATGAAAAACTGTTTTTT CASSGGVPATNEKLFF
TRBJ2-3 TRBV5-6 13 - - TGTGCCAGCAGCTGGACCCACACAGATACGCAGTATTTT CASSWTHTDTQYF